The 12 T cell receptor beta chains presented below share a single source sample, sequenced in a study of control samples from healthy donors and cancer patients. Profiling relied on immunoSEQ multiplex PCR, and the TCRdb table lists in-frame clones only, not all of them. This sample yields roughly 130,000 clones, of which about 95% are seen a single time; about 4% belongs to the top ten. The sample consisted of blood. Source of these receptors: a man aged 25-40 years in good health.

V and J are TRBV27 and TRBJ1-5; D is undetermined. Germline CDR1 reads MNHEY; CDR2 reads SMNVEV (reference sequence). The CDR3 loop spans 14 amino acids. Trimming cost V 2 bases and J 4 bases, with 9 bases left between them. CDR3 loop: CASSLAGMNQPQHF. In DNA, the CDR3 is TGTGCCAGCAGTTTAGCCGGGATGAATCAGCCCCAGCATTTT.

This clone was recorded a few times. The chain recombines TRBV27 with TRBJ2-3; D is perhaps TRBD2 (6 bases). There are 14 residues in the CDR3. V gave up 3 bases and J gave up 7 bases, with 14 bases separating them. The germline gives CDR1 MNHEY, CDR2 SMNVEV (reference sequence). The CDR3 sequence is CASSFTEGGNTQYF. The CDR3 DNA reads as TGTGCCAGCAGTTTCACCGAGGGAGGAAATACGCAGTATTTT.

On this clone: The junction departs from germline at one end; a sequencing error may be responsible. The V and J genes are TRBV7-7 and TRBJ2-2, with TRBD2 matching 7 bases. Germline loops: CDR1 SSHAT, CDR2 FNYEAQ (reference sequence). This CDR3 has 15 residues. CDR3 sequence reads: CASSLGGLNTGELFF. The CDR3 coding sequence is TGTGCTAGCAGCTTGGGGGGGTTAAACACCGGGGAGCTGTTTTTT.

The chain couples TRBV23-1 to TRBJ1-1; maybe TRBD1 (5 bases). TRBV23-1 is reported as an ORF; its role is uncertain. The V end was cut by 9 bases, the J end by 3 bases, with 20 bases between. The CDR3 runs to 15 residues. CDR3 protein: CASFCQGFIDTEAFF. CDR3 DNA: TGCGCCAGTTTCTGCCAGGGATTTATCGACACTGAAGCTTTCTTT.

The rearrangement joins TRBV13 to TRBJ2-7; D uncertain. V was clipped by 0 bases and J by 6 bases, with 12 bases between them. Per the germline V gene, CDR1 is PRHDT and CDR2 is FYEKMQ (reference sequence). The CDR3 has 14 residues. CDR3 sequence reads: CASSLGPRTGEQYF. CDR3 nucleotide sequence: TGTGCCAGCAGCTTAGGCCCGCGAACGGGCGAGCAGTACTTC. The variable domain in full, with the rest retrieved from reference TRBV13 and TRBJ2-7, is AAGVIQSPRHLIKEKRETATLKCYPIPRHDTVYWYQQGPGQDPQFLISFYEKMQSDKGSIPDRFSAQQFSDYHSELNMSSLELGDSALYFCASSLGPRTGEQYFGPGTRLTVT.

The CDR3 DNA reads as TGTGCCAGCAGCCCCGGGGGACTTTCGAACACTGAAGCTTTCTTT. Protein product: CASSPGGLSNTEAFF. This chain uses TRBV28 with TRBJ1-1; D perhaps matches TRBD1 (5 bases). Germline V gives CDR1 MDHEN, CDR2 SYDVKM. The V end was cut by 6 bases, the J end by 1 base, with 15 bases between. CDR3 length: 15 amino acids.

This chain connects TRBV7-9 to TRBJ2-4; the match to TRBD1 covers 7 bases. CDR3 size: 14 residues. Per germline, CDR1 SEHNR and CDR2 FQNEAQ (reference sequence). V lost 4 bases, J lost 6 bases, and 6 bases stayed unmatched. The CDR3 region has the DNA TGTGCCAGCAGCTCCGACAGGGAAGGAAACATTCAGTACTTC. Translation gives CASSSDREGNIQYF. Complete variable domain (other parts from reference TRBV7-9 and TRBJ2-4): DTGVSQNPRHKITKRGQNVTFRCDPISEHNRLYWYRQTLGQGPEFLTYFQNEAQLEKSRLLSDRFSAERPKGSFSTLEIQRTEQGDSAMYLCASSSDREGNIQYFGAGTRLSVL.

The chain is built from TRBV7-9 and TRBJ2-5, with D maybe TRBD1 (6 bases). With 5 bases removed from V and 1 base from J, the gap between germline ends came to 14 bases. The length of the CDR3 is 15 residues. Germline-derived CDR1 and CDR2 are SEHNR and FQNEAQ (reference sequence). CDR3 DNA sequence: TGTGCCAGCAGCCCCCCAGGGACAAGCCAAGAGACCCAGTACTTC. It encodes CASSPPGTSQETQYF.

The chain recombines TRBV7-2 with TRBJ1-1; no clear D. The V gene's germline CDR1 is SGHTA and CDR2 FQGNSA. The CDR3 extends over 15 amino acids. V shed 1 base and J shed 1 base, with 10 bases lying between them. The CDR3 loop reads CASSLELGRNTEAFF. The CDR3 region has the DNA TGTGCCAGCAGCTTAGAGTTAGGGCGGAACACTGAAGCTTTCTTT.

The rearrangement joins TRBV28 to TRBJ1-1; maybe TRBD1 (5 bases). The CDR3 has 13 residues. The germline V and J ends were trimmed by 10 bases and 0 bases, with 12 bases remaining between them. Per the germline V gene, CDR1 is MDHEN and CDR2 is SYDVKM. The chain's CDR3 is CATSIRVNTEAFF. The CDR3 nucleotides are TGTGCCACCAGCATCAGGGTGAACACTGAAGCTTTCTTT.

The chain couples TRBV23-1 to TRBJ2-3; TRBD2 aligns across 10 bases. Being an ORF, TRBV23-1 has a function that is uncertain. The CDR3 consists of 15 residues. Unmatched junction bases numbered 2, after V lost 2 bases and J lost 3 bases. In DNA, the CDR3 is TGCGCCAGCAGTCAAAGCGGGGGGGAGACAGATACGCAGTATTTT. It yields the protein CASSQSGGETDTQYF.

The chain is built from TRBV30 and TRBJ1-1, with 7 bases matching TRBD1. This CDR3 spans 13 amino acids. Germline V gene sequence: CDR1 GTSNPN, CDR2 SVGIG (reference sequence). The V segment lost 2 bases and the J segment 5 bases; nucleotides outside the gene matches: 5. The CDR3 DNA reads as TGTGCCTGGAGTAAAGGGGGCGAGACTGAAGCTTTCTTT. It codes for CAWSKGGETEAFF.